This T cell receptor (beta chain) was profiled in a study of human T cells and chemical hapten exposure. Overall study context: Patients received weekly diphenylcyclopropenone doses to the scalp throughout the roughly 23-week study. Whole-study findings and limits: Relative to controls, expanded TCRs formed significantly more large CDR3 similarity clusters.

CDR1 is SGHRS, CDR2 YFSETQ, per germline. Trimming cost V 5 bases and J 5 bases; bases outside gene matches: 11. The CDR3 runs 15 residues. TCRdb reprocessed the RACE reads via MiXCR and lists one record per CDR3 protein. The repertoire consists of about 380,000 distinct CDR3 sequences, with more than 5% occurring once and the leading ten covering more than 5.5%. Time point given: patch test 2, 6 weeks after DPC sensitization. Treatment defined: therapeutic diphenylcyclopropenone sensitization with weekly scalp DPC. Concerning this clonotype itself: The antigen is unknown.

The sequence came from a woman in her late teens or twenties with alopecia areata. Some clones in this sample may be carry-over from other donors' samples. The input for sequencing was whole blood, taken in connection with sensitization to the hapten diphenylcyclopropenone (DPC). The chain joins TRBV5-1 to TRBJ2-7; 9 bases fit TRBD1. For the CDR3, the DNA is TGCGCCAGCAGAATTTGGACAGGGGTTTCCAACGAGCAGTACTTC. It is translated as CASRIWTGVSNEQYF.